These 15 T cell receptor beta chains were sequenced from one sample in a study of CD8+CD57+ T cells in acquired aplastic anemia. Genomic DNA was employed as the template in profiling TCR beta VDJ and CDR3. One entry per CDR3 protein results from TCRdb running MiXCR on the reads. The table includes 150,000 to 200,000 distinct CDR3 sequences, around 60% detected once. The sequencing sample was made of sorted CD4+, CD8+, or CD8+CD57+ T cells (not recorded which) from PBMCs. These receptors were taken from a human donor in good health.

The CDR3 DNA reads TGTGCCAGCAGTCCGGGGACCGGGGAGCTGTTTTTT. Protein: CASSPGTGELFF. The V call is TRBV7-9, the J call TRBJ2-2; D possibly corresponds to TRBD2 (5 bases). Germline lookup yields CDR1 SEHNR and CDR2 FQNEAQ (reference sequence). V lost 6 bases and J lost 5, with 7 bases in between. This CDR3 region has 12 residues. The full variable domain, rest sourced from reference TRBV7-9 and TRBJ2-2, is DTGVSQNPRHKITKRGQNVTFRCDPISEHNRLYWYRQTLGQGPEFLTYFQNEAQLEKSRLLSDRFSAERPKGSFSTLEIQRTEQGDSAMYLCASSPGTGELFFGEGSRLTVL.

The gene calls are TRBV25-1 and TRBJ1-1; 7 bases fit TRBD1. The J segment lost 2 bases and the V segment lost 5 bases, leaving 8 bases of the junction unmatched. The CDR3 extends over 15 amino acids. Looked up from germline, CDR1 is MGHDK and CDR2 is SYGVNS. The CDR3 protein is CASSFQTGRNTEAFF. The CDR3, as DNA: TGTGCCAGCAGTTTCCAGACAGGGCGAAACACTGAAGCTTTCTTT.

In its sample, this clonotype was seen many times. V is TRBV5-1 and J is TRBJ2-7; TRBD1 aligns across 9 bases. Trimming cost V 2 bases and J 1 base; bases outside gene matches: 1. CDR1 is SGHRS and CDR2 is YFSETQ in the germline V gene. This CDR3 has 14 amino acids. In nucleotides, the CDR3 is TGCGCCAGCAGCTTCGGGACAGGGTCCTACGAGCAGTACTTC. As protein: CASSFGTGSYEQYF.

Here the CDR3 DNA reads TGCGCCAGCAGCCAGGTCCTTAGCGATGAGCAGTTCTTC. Its protein is CASSQVLSDEQFF. The rearrangement links TRBV5-1 to TRBJ2-1; tentative D call: TRBD2 (5 bases). V was clipped by 4 bases and J by 8 bases, with 13 bases between them. Germline V CDR1 and CDR2: SGHRS, YFSETQ. This CDR3 is 13 amino acids long.

Worth noting for this clonotype: A much larger clone sits a single nucleotide away, making a read error possible. The chain links TRBV20-1 to TRBJ2-1, with 13 positions matching TRBD2. The CDR3 extends over 14 amino acids. V was pared by 5 bases and J by 9 bases, with 7 bases of the junction left unmatched. Looked up from germline, CDR1 is DFQATT and CDR2 is SNEGSKA (reference sequence). The CDR3 sequence: CSAETGLAGTEQFF. CDR3 sequence (DNA): TGCAGTGCTGAAACGGGACTAGCGGGAACTGAGCAGTTCTTC.

This clonotype appeared many times. The chain employs TRBV7-6 and TRBJ2-1; D unclear. The germline V and J ends were trimmed by 1 base and 7 bases, with 14 bases remaining between them. In germline, CDR1 is SGHVS, CDR2 FNYEAQ. The CDR3 contains 15 residues. In nucleotides, the CDR3 is TGTGCCAGCAGCTTAGACTTCTCCCCTGGAAATGAGCAGTTCTTC. This sequence encodes CASSLDFSPGNEQFF. The entire variable domain, with the rest obtained from reference TRBV7-6 and TRBJ2-1, is as follows: GAGVSQSPRYKVTKRGQDVALRCDPISGHVSLYWYRQALGQGPEFLTYFNYEAQQDKSGLPNDRFSAERPEGSISTLTIQRTEQRDSAMYRCASSLDFSPGNEQFFGPGTRLTVL.

This chain joins TRBV27 and TRBJ2-1, with D unresolved. Germline loops: CDR1 MNHEY, CDR2 SMNVEV (reference sequence). Trimming removed 6 bases at V and 5 bases at J, with 11 bases between. The CDR3 has 13 amino acids. CDR3 amino acids: CASSSNTHNEQFF. CDR3 nucleotides: TGTGCCAGCAGCTCGAATACACACAATGAGCAGTTCTTC.

This sequence joins TRBV20-1 and TRBJ1-1; D is uncertain. V was clipped by 3 bases and J by 1 base, with 12 bases between them. This CDR3 has 14 amino acids. CDR1 is DFQATT, CDR2 SNEGSKA, per germline (reference sequence). CDR3 bases: TGCAGTGCTAGCAGCCCTTGGGGGAACACTGAAGCTTTCTTT. This gives the protein CSASSPWGNTEAFF.

This clonotype was seen ten or more times. The chain couples TRBV12-3 or TRBV12-4 to TRBJ1-2, with D uncertain. Trimming took off 2 bases at V and 4 bases at J, with 8 bases between the two ends. This CDR3 has 13 residues. Here the CDR3 reads CASSLKGIYGYTF. Here the CDR3 DNA reads TGTGCCAGCAGTTTAAAAGGGATCTATGGCTACACCTTC.

The chain uses TRBV7-2 and TRBJ2-7; 7 positions match TRBD1. Unmatched junction bases numbered 10, after V lost 5 bases and J lost 6 bases. Per germline, CDR1 SGHTA and CDR2 FQGNSA. The CDR3 covers 14 residues. CDR3 sequence (DNA): TGTGCCAGCAGCCCCCGGACAGGTAATGGCGAGCAGTACTTC. Amino acids: CASSPRTGNGEQYF.

In this sample, this clonotype turned up once. The chain uses TRBV7-9 and TRBJ1-1; D ambiguous. With 1 base removed from V and 0 bases from J, the gap between germline ends came to 9 bases. The CDR3 is 15 amino acids. From germline, CDR1 is SEHNR and CDR2 FQNEAQ (reference sequence). The CDR3 spells CASSLVGLLNTEAFF. Here the CDR3 DNA reads TGTGCCAGCAGCTTAGTAGGACTGCTGAACACTGAAGCTTTCTTT.

The CDR3 bases are TGTGCCAGCAGCTTAGCCCTCAGGGGGCCTGAAAAACTGTTTTTT. Its translation is CASSLALRGPEKLFF. V gene TRBV7-3 combines with J gene TRBJ1-4; TRBD1 matches 8 bases. J lost 7 bases, V lost 2 bases, and 6 bases had no gene match. This CDR3 is built from 15 residues. Germline loops: CDR1 SGHTA, CDR2 FQGTGA.

The chain couples TRBV2 to TRBJ1-6; possible D gene TRBD1, 6 bases. V lost 7 bases, J lost 6 bases, and 28 bases lay in between. Germline values: CDR1 SNHLY, CDR2 FYNNEI. The CDR3 has 19 residues. CDR3 loop: CASNKSSWLEGVGNSPLHF. Here the CDR3 DNA reads TGTGCCAGCAATAAATCTAGTTGGCTGGAGGGGGTAGGTAATTCACCCCTCCACTTT.

This clonotype was observed a few times. The chain carries TRBV12-3 or TRBV12-4 and TRBJ2-7, with D uncertain. This CDR3 is 13 amino acids long. V shed 6 bases and J shed 2 bases, with 11 bases lying between them. Written as DNA, the CDR3 is TGTGCCAGCAGCCGTGGGCTGCCCTACGAGCAGTACTTC. This codes for CASSRGLPYEQYF.

The J gene is TRBJ1-2, the V gene TRBV7-9; D may be TRBD1 (5 bases). Per the germline V gene, CDR1 is SEHNR and CDR2 is FQNEAQ (reference sequence). The V and J ends lost 1 base and 4 bases respectively, with 10 bases between them. This CDR3 has 14 amino acids. The CDR3 DNA sequence: TGTGCCAGCAGCTTAGGGGACCTCCCCTATGGCTACACCTTC. Protein: CASSLGDLPYGYTF. The variable domain in full, with the rest retrieved from reference TRBV7-9 and TRBJ1-2, is DTGVSQNPRHKITKRGQNVTFRCDPISEHNRLYWYRQTLGQGPEFLTYFQNEAQLEKSRLLSDRFSAERPKGSFSTLEIQRTEQGDSAMYLCASSLGDLPYGYTFGSGTRLTVV.